This TCR beta chain was identified during a study of T-cell reconstitution after alpha-beta-depleted transplantation in children. The TCRbeta library was prepared with unique molecular identifiers. TCRdb used MiXCR to reprocess the PCR reads, holding one entry per CDR3 protein. The table shows more than 300,000 distinct CDR3 sequences, with 15% to 20% occurring only once. The study's findings and limits: T-cell counts and diversity were attributed mostly to newly produced T cells one year after transplant. It was reported that alpha-beta T cells came from several hundred expanded graft clones (about two months after transplant). In some patients, recipient T cells and intrathymic progenitors surviving conditioning explained high day-60 diversity.

This CDR3 has 14 residues. V was shortened by 6 bases and J by 0 bases, with 12 bases between the two germline ends. Germline values: CDR1 MDHEN, CDR2 SYDVKM. Concerning this clonotype itself: Its antigen is unidentified.

Sample: PBMCs, mostly from graft donor cells, taken 360 days after TCRalphabeta/CD19-depleted stem cell transplant. This clonotype was obtained from a male patient under 10 years old who had a stem cell transplant for acute lymphoblastic leukemia, so the T cells may come from the graft donor. J is TRBJ2-7 and V is TRBV28, with a possible D match to TRBD2 (6 bases). CDR3 protein: CASRAGLPSYEQYF. CDR3 sequence (DNA): TGTGCCAGCAGGGCTGGACTACCCTCCTACGAGCAGTACTTC.